The 10 T cell receptor beta chains listed next were all sequenced from one sample in a study of T cell responses to AZD1222 COVID-19 vaccine. Clones were sequenced by immunoSEQ multiplex PCR, and TCRdb holds only the in-frame ones, with some missing. The table includes 130,000 or so clones, more than 85% detected once. The specimen comprised peripheral blood, sampled 28 days after the second AZD1222 dose. The source is an adult who received the AZD1222 COVID-19 vaccine.

The chain carries TRBV18 and TRBJ2-3, with unresolved D. Germline CDR1 and CDR2: KGHSH and LQKENI. Between the trimmed V and J ends, which lost 3 bases and 0 bases, there was a span of 7 bases. CDR3 length: 14 amino acids. The CDR3 DNA is TGTGCCAGCTCACCTGCGAGAAGCACAGATACGCAGTATTTT. It yields the protein CASSPARSTDTQYF.

The chain recombines TRBV7-2 with TRBJ1-6; D gene ambiguous. This CDR3 has 14 amino acids. The germline V gene has CDR1 SGHTA and CDR2 FQGNSA. V gave up 1 base and J gave up 4 bases, with 5 bases separating them. The CDR3, as DNA: TGTGCCAGCAGCTTAGATGCTTATAATTCACCCCTCCACTTT. Residues: CASSLDAYNSPLHF.

The chain employs TRBV3-1 (or the pseudogene TRBV3-2) and TRBJ1-2; D perhaps matches TRBD1 (5 bases). The germline V gene has CDR1 LGHDT and CDR2 YNNKEL (reference sequence). Trimming removed 4 bases at V and 4 bases at J, with 16 bases between. There are 15 residues in the CDR3. CDR3 sequence reads: CASSPNQGFSYGYTF. Here the CDR3 DNA reads TGTGCCAGCAGCCCCAACCAGGGTTTTAGCTATGGCTACACCTTC.

The gene calls are TRBV21-1 and TRBJ1-4. TRBV21-1 is given as a pseudogene. The CDR3 consists of 15 residues. CDR3 DNA sequence: TGTGCCAGCAGCAAAGTGGACCTTGGGGGTGAAAAACTGTTTTTT. Translation: CASSKVDLGGEKLFF.

The chain joins TRBV19 to TRBJ1-4; D uncertain. The CDR3 spans 13 residues. The germline V gene encodes CDR1 LNHDA and CDR2 SQIVND (reference sequence). Trimming stripped 4 bases from V and 7 bases from J, with 10 bases between. The CDR3 nucleotides read TGTGCCAGTAGTAGCCTACGGGGTGAAAAACTGTTTTTT. Translated: CASSSLRGEKLFF.

This clone was seen once. This rearrangement joins TRBV7-9 to TRBJ2-7, with D unresolved. From germline, CDR1 is SEHNR and CDR2 FQNEAQ (reference sequence). The CDR3 covers 13 residues. Between the trimmed V and J ends, which lost 0 bases and 6 bases, there was a span of 9 bases. The CDR3 DNA is TGTGCCAGCAGCTTAGCGCGGCTTTCCGAGCAGTACTTC. It translates to CASSLARLSEQYF. Together with reference TRBV7-9 and TRBJ2-7, the CDR3 gives the full variable domain: DTGVSQNPRHKITKRGQNVTFRCDPISEHNRLYWYRQTLGQGPEFLTYFQNEAQLEKSRLLSDRFSAERPKGSFSTLEIQRTEQGDSAMYLCASSLARLSEQYFGPGTRLTVT.

J is TRBJ1-1 and V is TRBV7-9, with D possibly being TRBD1 (6 bases). The germline gives CDR1 SEHNR, CDR2 FQNEAQ (reference sequence). The CDR3 loop spans 16 amino acids. The V gene lost 1 base and the J gene lost 3 bases, with 15 bases spanning the gap. CDR3 nucleotide sequence: TGTGCCAGCAGCTTAGTTAAGGGGGGCCGGGACACTGAAGCTTTCTTT. This gives the protein CASSLVKGGRDTEAFF.

The rearrangement uses TRBV7-2 and TRBJ1-5; D is unclear. In germline, CDR1 is SGHTA, CDR2 FQGNSA. The CDR3 consists of 14 residues. V was cut by 5 bases and J by 4 bases, with 12 bases left in between. As DNA, the CDR3 is TGTGCCAGCAGCCCGGCGGACGCGAATCAGCCCCAGCATTTT. This codes for CASSPADANQPQHF.

This clone has just a few counts. The chain carries TRBV4-1 and TRBJ1-4, with a possible D match to TRBD1 (6 bases). V lost 4 bases to trimming and J lost 7 bases, with 16 bases between them. CDR3 length: 15 amino acids. Germline assignment: CDR1 MGHRA and CDR2 YSYEKL. CDR3 region: CASSLRGARVEKLFF. The CDR3 DNA follows: TGCGCCAGCAGCCTCAGGGGAGCACGGGTTGAAAAACTGTTTTTT.

The chain carries TRBV9 and TRBJ1-2, with 9 bases fitting TRBD1. CDR3 length: 16 amino acids. After removal of 0 bases from V and 3 bases from J, the junction contained 6 bases not matched to a gene. From germline, CDR1 is SGDLS and CDR2 YYNGEE. The CDR3 region has the DNA TGTGCCAGCAGCGTAGGGCTGGACAGGGGTGACTATGGCTACACCTTC. This encodes CASSVGLDRGDYGYTF.